This T cell receptor (beta chain) was recovered during a study of PD-L1 blockade in urothelial cancer. Libraries were prepared by immunoSEQ multiplex PCR; TCRdb keeps only in-frame clonotypes and omits some of them. This table holds 100,000 to 150,000 clones, about 84% found once. This CDR3 spans 14 amino acids. From germline, CDR1 is SEHNR and CDR2 FQNEAQ (reference sequence). V gave up 5 bases and J gave up 1 base, with 11 bases separating them. Specified time point: peripheral blood 6 weeks after treatment start. The chain joins TRBV7-9 to TRBJ1-1; tentative D call: TRBD1 (6 bases). The sequenced sample was PBMCs, obtained around atezolizumab (anti-PD-L1) treatment. The sequence was collected from a man over 45 with urothelial cancer. CDR3 coding DNA: TGTGCCAGCAGCCTCGGGACAAGGAACACTGAAGCTTTCTTT. Translation: CASSLGTRNTEAFF.